The clone carrying this TCR beta chain has just one count. Its cognate antigen is unknown. This specimen comes from a study of a mutant IDH1 vaccine in newly diagnosed glioma. About the study: Most patients had received both radiotherapy and temozolomide, the prior options being radiotherapy, temozolomide, or both.

Trimming took 1 base from V and 7 from J; bases not matched to a gene: 8. Per the germline V gene, CDR1 is SEHNR and CDR2 is FQNEAQ (reference sequence). The CDR3 length is 18 residues. TCRdb's copy holds only in-frame clones and misses some; the assay was immunoSEQ multiplex PCR. The repertoire holds tens of thousands of clones, 81% seen once, with approximately 15% in the top ten. Indicated time point: week 35, safety follow-up. The vaccine gave 300 ug of a 20-mer mutant IDH1 peptide subcutaneously per dose. The sequence came from a man aged 30 to 45 with glioma. The gene calls are TRBV7-9 and TRBJ2-1; 15 positions match TRBD2. The sequencing used PBMCs, collected from a glioma patient whose treatment included an IDH1 peptide vaccine. CDR3 in amino acids: CASSLGTSGRAGGNEQFF. The CDR3 nucleotides read TGTGCCAGCAGCTTAGGGACTAGCGGGAGGGCCGGTGGGAATGAGCAGTTCTTC.